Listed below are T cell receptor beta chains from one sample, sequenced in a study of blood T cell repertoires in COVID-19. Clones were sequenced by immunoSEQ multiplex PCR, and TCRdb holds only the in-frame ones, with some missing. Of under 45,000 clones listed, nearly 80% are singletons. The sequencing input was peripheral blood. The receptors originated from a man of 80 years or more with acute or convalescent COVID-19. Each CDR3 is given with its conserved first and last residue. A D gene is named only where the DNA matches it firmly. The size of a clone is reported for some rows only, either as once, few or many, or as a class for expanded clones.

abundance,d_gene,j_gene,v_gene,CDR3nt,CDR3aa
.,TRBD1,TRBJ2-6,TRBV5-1,TGCGCCAGCAGCTTGGAGGGGGCCCGGACTGGGGCCAACGTCCTGACTTTC,CASSLEGARTGANVLTF
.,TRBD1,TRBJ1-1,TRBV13,TGTGCCAGCAACCCAGGGGGCAGGGCCACTGAAGCTTTCTTT,CASNPGGRATEAFF
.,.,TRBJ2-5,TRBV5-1,TGCGCCAGCAGCTTACGGGATGGGGAGACCCAGTACTTC,CASSLRDGETQYF
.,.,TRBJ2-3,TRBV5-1,TGCGCCAGCAGCTCCAGGGGTTCAGGGGCAGATACGCAGTATTTT,CASSSRGSGADTQYF
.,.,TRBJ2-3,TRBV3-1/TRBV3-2,TGTGCCAGCAGCCTTCTCACAGATACGCAGTATTTT,CASSLLTDTQYF
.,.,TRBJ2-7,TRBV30,TGTGCCTGGAGTGCTCAGGGGAACGAGCAGTACTTC,CAWSAQGNEQYF
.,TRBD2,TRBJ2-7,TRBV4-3,TGCGCCAGCAGCCAACAAGCGGGAGGGCCCTACGAGCAGTACTTC,CASSQQAGGPYEQYF
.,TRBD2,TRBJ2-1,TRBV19,TGTGCCAGTAGTGTCGGAGGGGGCGGGGGGGCCCATGAGCAGTTCTTC,CASSVGGGGGAHEQFF
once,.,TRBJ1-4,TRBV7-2,TGTGCCAGCAGCTCGGACGGACTTAATGAAAAACTGTTTTTT,CASSSDGLNEKLFF
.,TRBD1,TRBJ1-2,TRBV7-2,TGTGCCAGCAGCTTGTGGGGACAGGGGGGCGGCTATGGCTACACCTTC,CASSLWGQGGGYGYTF
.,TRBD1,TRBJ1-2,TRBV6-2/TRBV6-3,TGTGCCAGCAGTTACCGGACAGGGGGCCTACGCTATGGCTACACCTTC,CASSYRTGGLRYGYTF
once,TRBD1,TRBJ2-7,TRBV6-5,TGTGCCAGCAGGGCGGGGACAGGGCTTCCCTACGAGCAGTACTTC,CASRAGTGLPYEQYF
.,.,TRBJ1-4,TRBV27,TGTGCCAGCACCCCTGTCCCACAGGGTACTAATGAAAAACTGTTTTTT,CASTPVPQGTNEKLFF
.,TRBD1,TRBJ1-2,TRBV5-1,TGCGCCAGCAGCTTGGGACAGGGGGCGTTTGGCTACACCTTC,CASSLGQGAFGYTF
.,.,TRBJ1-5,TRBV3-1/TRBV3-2,TGTGCCAGCAGCCACAGGGCTCGCAATCAGCCCCAGCATTTT,CASSHRARNQPQHF
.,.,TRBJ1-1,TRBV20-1,TGCAGTGCTAGTAACTCAGGGGCTGCTAGAGCTTTCTTT,CSASNSGAARAFF
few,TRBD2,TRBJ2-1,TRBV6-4,TGTGCCAGCAGTGAAATGGGACTAGCGGGGGGCTCTGAGCAGTTCTTC,CASSEMGLAGGSEQFF
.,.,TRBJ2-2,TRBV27,TGTGCCAGCAGTTTCTACTCCGGGGAGCTGTTTTTT,CASSFYSGELFF
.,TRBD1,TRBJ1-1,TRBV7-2,TGTGCCAGCAGCTCGCCGGCCGGACAGGGCCAAACTGAAGCTTTCTTT,CASSSPAGQGQTEAFF
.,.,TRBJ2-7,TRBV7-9,TGTGCCAGCAGTTCGCAGGGCTACGAGCAGTACTTC,CASSSQGYEQYF
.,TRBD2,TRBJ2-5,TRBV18,TGTGCCAGCTCACCGGCCGGGAGGCAAGAGACCCAGTACTTC,CASSPAGRQETQYF
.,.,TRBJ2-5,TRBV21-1,TGTGCCAGCAGCAACGGGGACAGGAAGAGGGAGACCCAGTACTTC,CASSNGDRKRETQYF
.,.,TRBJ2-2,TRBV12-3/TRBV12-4,TGTGCCAGCAGGCCAACTAGCACCGGGGAGCTGTTTTTT,CASRPTSTGELFF
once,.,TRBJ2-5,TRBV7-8,TGTGCCAGCAGTAATCGACTAGACTTCTCCCAAGAGACCCAGTACTTC,CASSNRLDFSQETQYF
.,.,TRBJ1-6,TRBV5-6,TGTGCCAGCAGCTTGGGCGGGGGCCGATCACCCCTCCACTTT,CASSLGGGRSPLHF
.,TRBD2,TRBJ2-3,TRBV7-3,TGTGCCAGCAGGTCTGCGGGAGGCTCAGATACGCAGTATTTT,CASRSAGGSDTQYF
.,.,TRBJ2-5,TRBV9,TGTGCCAGCAGCGTAGCCCCTTCGGGGAGGGGGTACCAAGAGACCCAGTACTTC,CASSVAPSGRGYQETQYF
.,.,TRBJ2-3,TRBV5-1,TGCGCCAGCAGCTTGGGGACTGTCACAGATACGCAGTATTTT,CASSLGTVTDTQYF
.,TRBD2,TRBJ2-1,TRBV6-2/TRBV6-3,TGTGCCAGCAGTTACTCCCAGCGGGAGACCAATGAGCAGTTCTTC,CASSYSQRETNEQFF
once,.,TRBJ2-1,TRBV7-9,TGTGCCAGCAGCATCTCAGCAGGGTTTTATAATGAGCAGTTCTTC,CASSISAGFYNEQFF
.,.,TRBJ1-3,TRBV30,TGTGCCTGTAGTGGACAGATCCCTGGAAACACCATATATTTT,CACSGQIPGNTIYF
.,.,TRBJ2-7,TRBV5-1,TGCGCCAGCAGCTTGGGCGCAGGGATCTACGAGCAGTACTTC,CASSLGAGIYEQYF
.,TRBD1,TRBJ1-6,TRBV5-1,TGCGCCAGCAGCTTTGGGACAGAAAATTCACCCCTCCACTTT,CASSFGTENSPLHF
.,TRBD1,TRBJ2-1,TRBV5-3,TGTGCCAGAAGCTTGGAGGGACAGGGACGCGACGAGCAGTTCTTC,CARSLEGQGRDEQFF
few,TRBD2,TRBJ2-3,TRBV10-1,TGCGCCAGCAGTGACCTAGCGGGGTGCACAGATACGCAGTATTTT,CASSDLAGCTDTQYF
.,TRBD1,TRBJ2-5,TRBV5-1,TGCGCCAGCAGCCCGATACAGGGGGTCGAGACCCAGTACTTC,CASSPIQGVETQYF
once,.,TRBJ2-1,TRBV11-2,TGTGCCAGCAGCGTAGACAGTGACAATGAGCAGTTCTTC,CASSVDSDNEQFF
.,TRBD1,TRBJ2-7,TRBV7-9,TGTGCCAGCAGCCCCTGGACAGGGGGCAGCTCCTACGAGCAGTACTTC,CASSPWTGGSSYEQYF
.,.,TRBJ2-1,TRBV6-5,TGTGCCAGCAGTTCCCGGACAAGGCCCTACAATGAGCAGTTCTTC,CASSSRTRPYNEQFF
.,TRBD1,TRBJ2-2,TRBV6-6,TGTGCCAGCAGTAACCGAGACAGGGCCGGGGAGCTGTTTTTT,CASSNRDRAGELFF
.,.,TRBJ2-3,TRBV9,TGTGCCAGCAGCCCGGAGGGAGATACGCAGTATTTT,CASSPEGDTQYF
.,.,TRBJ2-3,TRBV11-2,TGTGCCAGCAGCTCCACCGGGGATACGCAGTATTTT,CASSSTGDTQYF
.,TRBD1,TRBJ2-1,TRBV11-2,TGTGCCAGCAGCAGGGGACAGGGGAATGAGCAGTTCTTC,CASSRGQGNEQFF
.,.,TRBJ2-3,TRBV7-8,TGTGCCAGCAGCCATGTGGGGAAGACAGGAAGCACAGATACGCAGTATTTT,CASSHVGKTGSTDTQYF
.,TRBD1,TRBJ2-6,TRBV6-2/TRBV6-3,TGTGCCAGCAGTAACCTCGGGACAGGGTACCCTGGGGCCAACGTCCTGACTTTC,CASSNLGTGYPGANVLTF
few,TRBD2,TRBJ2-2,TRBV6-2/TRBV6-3,TGTGCCAGCAGTTCTGTGCGGGAGCACACCGGGGAGCTGTTTTTT,CASSSVREHTGELFF
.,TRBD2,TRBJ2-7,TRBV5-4,TGTGCCAGCAGCGACCCTAGCGGGAGGTACGAGCAGTACTTC,CASSDPSGRYEQYF